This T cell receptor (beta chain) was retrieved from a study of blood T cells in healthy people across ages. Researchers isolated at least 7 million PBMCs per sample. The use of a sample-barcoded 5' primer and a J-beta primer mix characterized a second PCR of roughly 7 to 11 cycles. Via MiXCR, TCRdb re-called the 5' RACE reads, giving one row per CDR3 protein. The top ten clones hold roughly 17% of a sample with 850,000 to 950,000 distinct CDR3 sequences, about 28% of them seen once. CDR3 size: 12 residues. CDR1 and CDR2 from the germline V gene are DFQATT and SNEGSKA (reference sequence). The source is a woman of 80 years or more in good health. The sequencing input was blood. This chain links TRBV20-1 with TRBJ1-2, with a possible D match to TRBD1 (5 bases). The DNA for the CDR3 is TGCAGGGGAGAGATGACAGCTTATGGCTACACCTTC. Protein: CRGEMTAYGYTF.